This TCR beta chain was sequenced for a study of T cell clonality in common variable immunodeficiency. J was trimmed by 3 bases and V by 3 bases; bases with no gene match: 7. The CDR3 length is 15 residues. In germline, CDR1 is MNHNS, CDR2 SASEGT. Judged by abundance, this clone is medium-sized. The read is 3 residues too short to cover the CDR3 end, so that end is filled in from the germline J gene. The table came from immunoSEQ multiplex PCR; TCRdb's copy has only in-frame clones and leaves some out. The sample presents roughly 38,000 clones, none singletons. The clonotype was recovered from a person between 18 and 69 years old in good health. The genes are TRBV6-1 and TRBJ2-5, with 7 positions matching TRBD1. Sequencing was done on a sample of peripheral blood mononuclear cells. The CDR3 protein is CASSDYPGGKETQYF. CDR3 DNA (partial): TGTGCCAGCAGTGATTACCCAGGGGGTAAAGAGACC.